The 23 T cell receptor beta chains listed next were all sequenced from one sample in a study of blood T cells in healthy people across ages. A second roughly 7 to 12 cycle PCR used barcoded and J-beta primers. MiXCR, run by TCRdb on the 5' RACE reads, gives a single entry per CDR3 protein. Of about 1.1 million distinct CDR3 sequences listed, roughly two fifths are singletons. Material: blood. All receptors come from a man between 18 and 35 years old in good health.

This clonotype was detected only once. This could be a read error, since a much larger clone is one nucleotide away. CDR3 loop: CASGAKGAGQGVETQYF. The CDR3 DNA is TGCGCCAGCGGCGCGAAAGGAGCGGGACAGGGAGTGGAGACCCAGTACTTC. V usage is TRBV5-1 and J usage is TRBJ2-5; the match to TRBD1 covers 9 bases. The length of the CDR3 is 17 residues. Germline assignment: CDR1 SGHRS and CDR2 YFSETQ. V trimming: 7 bases; J trimming: 5 bases; junction bases outside the gene matches: 18.

A word on this clonotype: At one boundary the junction diverges from the germline segment, which might be a read error. This rearrangement joins TRBV7-2 to TRBJ2-3, with 11 bases aligning to TRBD2. This CDR3 is 16 amino acids long. Germline values: CDR1 SGHTA, CDR2 FQGNSA. The CDR3 sequence is CACSSIAGGSTDTQYF. In DNA, the CDR3 is TGTGCCTGCAGCTCTATAGCGGGGGGGAGCACAGATACGCAGTATTTT.

This clonotype was found once. The V gene is TRBV5-1, the J gene TRBJ2-3, with D hard to call. Trimming removed 4 bases from V and 2 bases from J, with 17 bases in between. Germline V CDR1 and CDR2: SGHRS, YFSETQ. The CDR3 is made up of 16 amino acids. The CDR3 DNA follows: TGCGCCAGCAGCACCGGACGGAGCGCTGACACAGATACGCAGTATTTT. Translating it yields CASSTGRSADTDTQYF.

Worth noting for this clonotype: Relative to the germline gene, one junction end is altered; a read error may explain this. CDR3 bases: TGTGCCAGCAGCAGGGGTGCCTACAAGGAGCAGTTCTTC. Its protein is CASSRGAYKEQFF. J is TRBJ2-1 and V is TRBV27, with D maybe TRBD1 (6 bases). The length of the CDR3 is 13 residues. CDR1 MNHEY and CDR2 SMNVEV come from the germline V gene (reference sequence).

The V call is TRBV14, the J call TRBJ2-3; tentatively, D is TRBD1 (6 bases). The CDR3 runs 16 residues. With 1 base removed from V and 7 bases from J, the gap between germline ends came to 18 bases. From germline, CDR1 is SGHDN and CDR2 FVKESK. The CDR3 nucleotides read TGTGCCAGCAGCCAAGTACAGGGAAGGCCCGGTAATACGCAGTATTTT. This translates into CASSQVQGRPGNTQYF.

The chain couples TRBV5-1 to TRBJ2-5; 7 positions agree with TRBD1. The CDR3 runs to 14 residues. The trim removed 5 bases at V and 4 bases at J, leaving 8 bases unmatched. CDR1 and CDR2 from the germline V gene are SGHRS and YFSETQ. The CDR3 DNA is TGCGCCAGCAGTGCTACAGGGGCGGGAGAGACCCAGTACTTC. Amino acid sequence: CASSATGAGETQYF.

A few counts support this clonotype. The chain recombines TRBV27 with TRBJ1-2; 9 bases are shared with TRBD1. This CDR3 has 14 amino acids. V trimming: 2 bases; J trimming: 8 bases; junction bases outside the gene matches: 6. Germline loops: CDR1 MNHEY, CDR2 SMNVEV (reference sequence). The CDR3 region is CASSLQGQGVGYTF. The CDR3 DNA follows: TGTGCCAGCAGTTTACAGGGACAGGGCGTAGGCTACACCTTC.

The rearrangement links TRBV5-1 to TRBJ1-1; D perhaps matches TRBD1 (6 bases). V was clipped by 2 bases and J by 2 bases, with 13 bases between them. Germline values: CDR1 SGHRS, CDR2 YFSETQ. This CDR3 comprises 15 residues. The CDR3 spells CASSLSPGDNTEAFF. DNA for the CDR3: TGCGCCAGCAGCTTAAGTCCAGGGGACAACACTGAAGCTTTCTTT.

The chain joins TRBV12-3 or TRBV12-4 to TRBJ2-2; possibly TRBD2 for D (6 bases). The CDR3 has 14 amino acids. The V gene lost 9 bases and the J gene lost 4 bases, with 15 bases spanning the gap. CDR3 loop: CASRRPSVTGELFF. CDR3 coding DNA: TGTGCCAGTCGACGGCCTAGCGTCACCGGGGAGCTGTTTTTT.

A few counts support this clonotype. V gene TRBV20-1 combines with J gene TRBJ1-1, with 8 bases fitting TRBD1. The CDR3 runs 15 residues. J was trimmed by 5 bases and V by 3 bases; bases with no gene match: 11. Germline V gene lookup returns CDR1 DFQATT and CDR2 SNEGSKA (reference sequence). The CDR3 sequence: CSARGGDRGETEAFF. CDR3 coding DNA: TGCAGTGCTAGGGGGGGAGACAGGGGTGAAACTGAAGCTTTCTTT.

The sample holds a few counts of this clonotype. CDR3 amino acids: CASSLNVGANQPQHF. The CDR3 nucleotides read TGTGCCAGCAGTTTAAACGTAGGAGCCAATCAGCCCCAGCATTTT. This chain joins TRBV12-3 or TRBV12-4 and TRBJ1-5; D is uncertain. The V gene lost 2 bases and the J gene lost 3 bases, with 11 bases spanning the gap. The CDR3 loop spans 15 amino acids.

This clonotype was counted many times. The chain uses TRBV5-6 and TRBJ2-7; 9 nucleotides line up with TRBD1. Germline loops: CDR1 SGHDT, CDR2 YYEEEE. There are 15 residues in the CDR3. Trimming removed 4 bases from V and 4 bases from J; junction bases left unmatched: 9. CDR3 residues: CASSLGTGTSYEQYF. CDR3 nucleotide sequence: TGTGCCAGCAGCCTCGGGACAGGGACTTCTTACGAGCAGTACTTC.

This clonotype appeared a few times. V is TRBV20-1 and J is TRBJ2-2; no clear D. Per germline, CDR1 DFQATT and CDR2 SNEGSKA (reference sequence). The CDR3 consists of 14 residues. V shed 6 bases and J shed 5 bases, with 16 bases lying between them. For the CDR3, the DNA is TGCAGTGCCAGGAAGCCCCAGACAACCGGGGAGCTGTTTTTT. This encodes CSARKPQTTGELFF.

The gene calls are TRBV6-6 and TRBJ2-1; no reliable D call. The CDR3 spans 12 residues. Germline V gene sequence: CDR1 MNHNY, CDR2 SVGAGI (reference sequence). Trimming left V 5 bases short and J 12 bases short, with 14 bases between. The CDR3 loop is CASSPGPQGQFF. The CDR3 DNA follows: TGTGCCAGCAGTCCCGGGCCCCAAGGGCAGTTCTTC.

The V gene is TRBV10-3, the J gene TRBJ1-2, with unresolved D. The CDR3 is 12 amino acids. V dropped 7 bases and J dropped 6 bases, with 12 bases sitting between them. CDR1 ENHRY and CDR2 SYGVKD come from the germline V gene. CDR3 DNA: TGTGCCATCACTACGGCGGTAAATGGCTACACCTTC. Translation: CAITTAVNGYTF.

This clonotype was counted between two and nine times. V is TRBV13 and J is TRBJ2-1; a weak D match, TRBD2 (6 bases). Trimming took 5 bases from V and 0 from J, leaving 11 bases between them. Germline lookup yields CDR1 PRHDT and CDR2 FYEKMQ (reference sequence). This CDR3 comprises 15 residues. Here the CDR3 reads CASSRAGGSYNEQFF. Here the CDR3 DNA reads TGTGCCAGCAGCAGAGCGGGCGGCTCCTACAATGAGCAGTTCTTC.

The CDR3: CASSQTGGSNIQYF. The CDR3 DNA sequence: TGTGCCAGCAGCCAAACAGGGGGCTCAAACATTCAGTACTTC. V is TRBV27 and J is TRBJ2-4; 9 positions agree with TRBD1. V was clipped by 6 bases and J by 6 bases; unmatched bases: 6. The CDR3 is made up of 14 amino acids. Germline loops: CDR1 MNHEY, CDR2 SMNVEV (reference sequence).

Only a few counts were recorded for this clonotype. The CDR3 region has the DNA TGTGCCAGCAGCCCCCAACCGGGACTAGCGTACAGCACAGATACGCAGTATTTT. Protein product: CASSPQPGLAYSTDTQYF. The gene calls are TRBV7-2 and TRBJ2-3, with 10 bases lining up with TRBD2. Germline V gives CDR1 SGHTA, CDR2 FQGNSA. The CDR3 totals 18 residues. V shed 5 bases, J shed 0 bases, and the junction held 11 bases outside the gene matches.

This clonotype was detected a few times. The chain joins TRBV29-1 to TRBJ1-2, with D possibly being TRBD1 (5 bases). Germline CDR1 reads SQVTM; CDR2 reads ANQGSEA. Trimming removed 5 bases at V and 2 bases at J, with 9 bases between. The CDR3 loop spans 12 amino acids. The CDR3 sequence is CSVMPGNYGYTF. CDR3 nucleotide sequence: TGCAGCGTTATGCCAGGGAACTATGGCTACACCTTC. The full variable domain, rest sourced from reference TRBV29-1 and TRBJ1-2, is SAVISQKPSRDICQRGTSLTIQCQVDSQVTMMFWYRQQPGQSLTLIATANQGSEATYESGFVIDKFPISRPNLTFSTLTVSNMSPEDSSIYLCSVMPGNYGYTFGSGTRLTVV.

The chain links TRBV25-1 to TRBJ1-2; D unclear. CDR3 size: 13 residues. Trimming took off 7 bases at V and 3 bases at J, with 12 bases between the two ends. In germline, CDR1 is MGHDK, CDR2 SYGVNS. The CDR3 DNA sequence: TGTGCCAGCACCCAGGTTGGATACTATGGCTACACCTTC. This encodes CASTQVGYYGYTF.

Concerning this clonotype: At one of its ends the junction is not consistent with the germline gene, which may arise from a read error. V is TRBV9 and J is TRBJ2-3; 8 nucleotides align to TRBD2. This CDR3 is built from 16 residues. The V gene's germline CDR1 is SGDLS and CDR2 YYNGEE. The CDR3 sequence is CASSASGYISRDTQYF. The CDR3 bases are TGTGCCAGCAGCGCTAGCGGGTATATTAGCAGAGATACGCAGTATTTT.

This clonotype has only a few counts. This sequence joins TRBV20-1 and TRBJ2-1; no clear D gene. The germline gives CDR1 DFQATT, CDR2 SNEGSKA (reference sequence). V lost 0 bases, J lost 0 bases, and 9 bases lay in between. The CDR3 is 15 residues long. CDR3 in DNA: TGCAGTGCTAGAGAATCCGATAGCTCCTACAATGAGCAGTTCTTC. Residues: CSARESDSSYNEQFF.

This rearrangement joins TRBV12-3 or TRBV12-4 to TRBJ1-6, with TRBD1 as a possible D gene (6 bases). Trimming left V 6 bases short and J 8 bases short, with 17 bases between. The CDR3 has 15 residues. The CDR3 DNA is TGTGCCAGCAGCGCTACAGGGAGAAGGGATTCACCCCTCCACTTT. Its translation: CASSATGRRDSPLHF.